These 19 T cell receptor beta chains were all obtained from the same sample, sequenced in a study of blood T cell repertoires in COVID-19. Sequenced by immunoSEQ multiplex PCR; TCRdb stores in-frame clones only, minus some. This sample has more than 200,000 clones, with about 90% found just once. Specimen: PBMCs or T cells enriched from blood (not recorded which). Receptors were obtained from a woman aged 18 to 35 who had recovered from COVID-19.

The CDR3 DNA reads as TGTGCCAGCAGGCAGACAGGGGCAAGTTCACCCCTCCACTTT. Encoded protein: CASRQTGASSPLHF. The chain carries TRBV27 and TRBJ1-6; 8 bases are shared with TRBD1. V trimming: 6 bases; J trimming: 9 bases; junction bases outside the gene matches: 7. The CDR3 spans 14 residues. Germline-derived CDR1 and CDR2 are MNHEY and SMNVEV (reference sequence).

The rearrangement joins TRBV24-1 to TRBJ2-1; 11 bases map to TRBD2. The CDR3 contains 16 residues. CDR1 and CDR2 (germline): KGHDR, SFDVKD. The ends lost 7 bases at V and 8 bases at J; junction bases unmatched: 12. The CDR3 region is CATSPASGGSSDEQFF. CDR3 DNA sequence: TGTGCCACCAGCCCCGCTAGCGGGGGGTCTTCGGATGAGCAGTTCTTC.

The chain carries TRBV15 and TRBJ1-5; D is undetermined. Trimming stripped 0 bases from V and 6 bases from J, with 12 bases between. Per the germline V gene, CDR1 is LNHNV and CDR2 is YYDKDF (reference sequence). CDR3 length equals 15 residues. In DNA form, the CDR3 reads TGTGCCACCAGCAGAGATCGTTCTCCCGGTCAGCCCCAGCATTTT. Its protein is CATSRDRSPGQPQHF.

This clone occurred once. The genes are TRBV3-1 (or the pseudogene TRBV3-2) and TRBJ1-1; 10 bases agree with TRBD1. CDR1 and CDR2 from the germline V gene are LGHDT and YNNKEL (reference sequence). This CDR3 has 16 residues. V trimming: 4 bases; J trimming: 2 bases; junction bases outside the gene matches: 7. Here the CDR3 reads CASSPARTGGNTEAFF. The CDR3 bases are TGTGCCAGCAGCCCAGCCCGGACAGGGGGAAACACTGAAGCTTTCTTT.

CDR3 amino acids: CASRVGQGYGYTF. In nucleotides, the CDR3 is TGTGCCAGCAGGGTGGGACAGGGATATGGCTACACCTTC. This chain connects TRBV28 to TRBJ1-2, with 9 bases identical to TRBD1. From germline, CDR1 is MDHEN and CDR2 SYDVKM. After removal of 6 bases from V and 5 bases from J, the junction contained 4 bases not matched to a gene. The length of the CDR3 is 13 residues.

This clone has more than one count but fewer than ten. The CDR3 coding sequence is TGTGCCAGCAGCCTCTCGGGGGTTAGGAACACCGGGGAGCTGTTTTTT. Protein sequence: CASSLSGVRNTGELFF. The chain joins TRBV7-3 to TRBJ2-2, with D tentatively TRBD2 (6 bases). Looked up from germline, CDR1 is SGHTA and CDR2 is FQGTGA. V lost 5 bases to trimming and J lost 1 base, with 14 bases between them. CDR3 size: 16 residues.

The gene calls are TRBV6-1 and TRBJ1-1, with TRBD1 matching 7 bases. CDR1 and CDR2 from the germline V gene are MNHNS and SASEGT. The CDR3 is 17 residues long. V gave up 4 bases and J gave up 0 bases; unmatched junction bases: 11. CDR3 sequence reads: CASSVRYRGRMNTEAFF. CDR3 DNA sequence: TGTGCCAGCAGTGTACGATACAGGGGTAGGATGAACACTGAAGCTTTCTTT.

The chain combines TRBV28 with TRBJ2-7, with 8 bases that match TRBD1. The CDR3 is 14 amino acids. In germline, CDR1 is MDHEN, CDR2 SYDVKM. The trim removed 6 bases at V and 4 bases at J, leaving 8 bases unmatched. In nucleotides, the CDR3 is TGTGCCAGCAGCGATGGACAGGGAGTTTACGAGCAGTACTTC. Its protein product is CASSDGQGVYEQYF. Using reference TRBV28 and TRBJ2-7 for the parts outside the CDR3, the full variable domain is DVKVTQSSRYLVKRTGEKVFLECVQDMDHENMFWYRQDPGLGLRLIYFSYDVKMKEKGDIPEGYSVSREKKERFSLILESASTNQTSMYLCASSDGQGVYEQYFGPGTRLTVT.

CDR3 in amino acids: CASSLVGQNTEAFF. CDR3 DNA sequence: TGTGCCAGCAGCTTGGTGGGACAGAACACTGAAGCTTTCTTT. This rearrangement joins TRBV5-4 to TRBJ1-1, with D maybe TRBD1 (6 bases). CDR1 SGHNT and CDR2 YYREEE come from the germline V gene (reference sequence). V lost 0 bases and J 1 base, leaving 7 bases between the germline ends. The CDR3 runs to 14 residues.

This clone was recorded once. The V and J genes are TRBV5-4 and TRBJ2-1; D ambiguous. Germline V gene sequence: CDR1 SGHNT, CDR2 YYREEE (reference sequence). Trimming pared 0 bases from V and 4 bases from J, leaving 8 bases between. CDR3 size: 14 residues. The CDR3 here is CASSLELSYNEQFF. In DNA, the CDR3 is TGTGCCAGCAGCTTGGAACTCTCATACAATGAGCAGTTCTTC.

The V gene is TRBV11-3, the J gene TRBJ1-1; tentatively, D is TRBD1 (5 bases). CDR1 and CDR2 (germline): SGHNT, YENEEA. The CDR3 length is 13 residues. Trimming shortened V by 3 bases and J by 6 bases, and 11 bases separated the two germline ends. This chain's CDR3 is CASSFLGGAEAFF. DNA of the CDR3: TGTGCCAGCAGCTTTTTGGGAGGGGCTGAAGCTTTCTTT.

The rearrangement uses TRBV3-1 (or the pseudogene TRBV3-2) and TRBJ2-7; maybe TRBD2 (6 bases). Germline V CDR1 and CDR2: LGHDT, YNNKEL (reference sequence). The ends were cut back, 3 bases at V and 3 bases at J, with 12 bases in the middle. The CDR3 is 14 residues long. CDR3 nucleotide sequence: TGTGCCAGCAGCCACCGGGACTCAAACTACGAGCAGTACTTC. Protein sequence: CASSHRDSNYEQYF.

The chain recombines TRBV5-5 with TRBJ2-3; no clear D gene. Trimming took 1 base from V and 2 from J, leaving 17 bases between them. The CDR3 has 17 amino acids. Germline V gene data show CDR1 as SGHKS and CDR2 as YYEKEE (reference sequence). CDR3 coding DNA: TGTGCCAGCAGCTTGTCCCTTAGAGGAAGACCCACAGATACGCAGTATTTT. As protein: CASSLSLRGRPTDTQYF.

The V gene is TRBV6-5, the J gene TRBJ2-7; D might be TRBD2 (6 bases). Germline V gives CDR1 MNHEY, CDR2 SVGAGI. The CDR3 spans 14 residues. Trimming took 4 bases from V and 7 from J, leaving 17 bases between them. The CDR3 here is CASSSPPPGREQYF. The CDR3 region has the DNA TGTGCCAGCAGTTCACCCCCTCCAGGGAGGGAGCAGTACTTC.

V is TRBV7-3 and J is TRBJ1-6; D is possibly TRBD1 (6 bases). Per the germline V gene, CDR1 is SGHTA and CDR2 is FQGTGA. The CDR3 contains 15 residues. With 2 bases removed from V and 5 bases from J, the gap between germline ends came to 10 bases. The CDR3 protein is CASSLSGQNNSPLHF. The CDR3 nucleotides read TGTGCCAGCAGCTTATCCGGACAGAATAATTCACCCCTCCACTTT.

J is TRBJ2-2 and V is TRBV28; the match to TRBD1 covers 8 bases. Germline CDR1 and CDR2: MDHEN and SYDVKM. CDR3 length: 15 amino acids. The V gene end was trimmed by 7 bases and the J gene end by 0 bases; junction bases not matched to a gene: 4. CDR3: CASKWTGTNTGELFF. Written as DNA, the CDR3 is TGTGCCAGCAAATGGACAGGGACGAACACCGGGGAGCTGTTTTTT.

This clone was picked up one time. V and J are TRBV25-1 and TRBJ2-2, with a possible D match to TRBD1 (6 bases). This CDR3 is 15 amino acids long. Germline V CDR1 and CDR2: MGHDK, SYGVNS. Trimming removed 3 bases from V and 0 bases from J, with 8 bases in between. CDR3 bases: TGTGCCAGCAGTGACCACAGGGCGAACACCGGGGAGCTGTTTTTT. Translation gives CASSDHRANTGELFF.

The chain employs TRBV5-4 and TRBJ1-1; tentatively, D is TRBD1 (6 bases). Trimming pared 4 bases from V and 4 bases from J, leaving 17 bases between. Per the germline V gene, CDR1 is SGHNT and CDR2 is YYREEE (reference sequence). The CDR3 is 15 residues long. Here the CDR3 reads CASSDWGKGGTEAFF. For the CDR3, the DNA is TGTGCCAGCAGCGACTGGGGGAAAGGGGGCACTGAAGCTTTCTTT.

This clone was observed a few times. The rearrangement joins TRBV19 to TRBJ2-7; 7 nucleotides align to TRBD1. Trimming cost V 5 bases and J 7 bases; bases outside gene matches: 5. CDR1 and CDR2 (germline): LNHDA, SQIVND (reference sequence). This CDR3 comprises 12 residues. As DNA, the CDR3 is TGTGCCAGTAGTCGACAGGGCCAAGAGCAGTACTTC. Translated, it gives CASSRQGQEQYF. The full variable domain, with the rest looked up from reference TRBV19 and TRBJ2-7, is DGGITQSPKYLFRKEGQNVTLSCEQNLNHDAMYWYRQDPGQGLRLIYYSQIVNDFQKGDIAEGYSVSREKKESFPLTVTSAQKNPTAFYLCASSRQGQEQYFGPGTRLTVT.